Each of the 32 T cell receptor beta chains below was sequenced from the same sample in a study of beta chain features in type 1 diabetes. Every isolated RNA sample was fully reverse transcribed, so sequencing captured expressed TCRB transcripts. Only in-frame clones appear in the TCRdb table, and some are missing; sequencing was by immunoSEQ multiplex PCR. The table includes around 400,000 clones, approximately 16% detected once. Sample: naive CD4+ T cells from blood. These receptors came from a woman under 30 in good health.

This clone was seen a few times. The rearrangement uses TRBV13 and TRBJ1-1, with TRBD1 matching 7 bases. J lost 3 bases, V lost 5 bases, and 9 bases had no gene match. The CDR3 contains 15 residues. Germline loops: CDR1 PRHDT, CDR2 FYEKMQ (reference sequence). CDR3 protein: CASSVRQGIDTEAFF. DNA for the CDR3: TGTGCCAGCAGCGTTCGACAGGGTATCGACACTGAAGCTTTCTTT.

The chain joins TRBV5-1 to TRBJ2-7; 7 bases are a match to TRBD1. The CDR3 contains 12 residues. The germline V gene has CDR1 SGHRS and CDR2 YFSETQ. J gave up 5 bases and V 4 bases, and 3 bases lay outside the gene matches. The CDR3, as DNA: TGCGCCAGCAGCCTGACAGGGAACGAGCAGTACTTC. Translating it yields CASSLTGNEQYF.

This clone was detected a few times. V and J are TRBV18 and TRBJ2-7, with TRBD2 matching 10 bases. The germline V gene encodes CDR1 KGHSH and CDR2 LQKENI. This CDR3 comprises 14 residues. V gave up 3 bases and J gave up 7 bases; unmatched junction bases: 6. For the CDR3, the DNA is TGTGCCAGCTCACCCGGGACTAGCGCCTCTGAGCAGTACTTC. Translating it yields CASSPGTSASEQYF. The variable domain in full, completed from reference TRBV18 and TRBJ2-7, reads NAGVMQNPRHLVRRRGQEARLRCSPMKGHSHVYWYRQLPEEGLKFMVYLQKENIIDESGMPKERFSAEFPKEGPSILRIQQVVRGDSAAYFCASSPGTSASEQYFGPGTRLTVT.

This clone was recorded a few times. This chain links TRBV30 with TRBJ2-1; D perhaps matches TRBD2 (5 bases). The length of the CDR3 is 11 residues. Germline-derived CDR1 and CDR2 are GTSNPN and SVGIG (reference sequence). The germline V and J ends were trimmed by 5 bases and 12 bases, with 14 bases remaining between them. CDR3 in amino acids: CAWSLEAVQFF. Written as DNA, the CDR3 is TGTGCCTGGTCACTAGAAGCGGTGCAGTTCTTC.

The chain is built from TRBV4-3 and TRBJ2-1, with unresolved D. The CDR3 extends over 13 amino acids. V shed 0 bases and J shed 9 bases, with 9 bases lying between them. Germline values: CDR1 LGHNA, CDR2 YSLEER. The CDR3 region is CASSQDGRTEQFF. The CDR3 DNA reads TGCGCCAGCAGCCAAGATGGGCGCACTGAGCAGTTCTTC.

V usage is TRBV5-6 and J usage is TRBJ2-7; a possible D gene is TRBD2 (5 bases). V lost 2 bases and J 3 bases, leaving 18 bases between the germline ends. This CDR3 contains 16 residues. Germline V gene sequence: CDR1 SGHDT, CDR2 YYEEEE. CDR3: CASSLPPGSRYYEQYF. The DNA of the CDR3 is TGTGCCAGCAGCTTACCCCCGGGAAGCAGATACTACGAGCAGTACTTC.

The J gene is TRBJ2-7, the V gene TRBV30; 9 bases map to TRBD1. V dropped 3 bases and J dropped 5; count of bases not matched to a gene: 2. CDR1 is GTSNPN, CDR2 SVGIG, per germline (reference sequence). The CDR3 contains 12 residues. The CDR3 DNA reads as TGTGCCTGGAGCCGGGACAGGGACGAGCAGTACTTC. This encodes CAWSRDRDEQYF.

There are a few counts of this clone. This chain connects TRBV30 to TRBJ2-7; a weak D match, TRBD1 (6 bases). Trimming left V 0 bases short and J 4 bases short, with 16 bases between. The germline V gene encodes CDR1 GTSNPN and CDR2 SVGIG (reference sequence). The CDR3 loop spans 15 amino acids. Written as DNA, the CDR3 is TGTGCCTGGAGTGTAGCTGGGGGCGCGTCGTACGAGCAGTACTTC. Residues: CAWSVAGGASYEQYF. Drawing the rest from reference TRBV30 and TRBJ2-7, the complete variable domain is SQTIHQWPATLVQPVGSPLSLECTVEGTSNPNLYWYRQAAGRGLQLLFYSVGIGQISSEVPQNLSASRPQDRQFILSSKKLLLSDSGFYLCAWSVAGGASYEQYFGPGTRLTVT.

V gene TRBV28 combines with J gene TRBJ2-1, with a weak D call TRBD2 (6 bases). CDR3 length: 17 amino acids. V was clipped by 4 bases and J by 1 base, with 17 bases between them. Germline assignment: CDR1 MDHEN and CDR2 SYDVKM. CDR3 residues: CASSSSGTAPSYNEQFF. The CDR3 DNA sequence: TGTGCCAGCAGTTCCTCCGGGACTGCCCCTTCCTACAATGAGCAGTTCTTC. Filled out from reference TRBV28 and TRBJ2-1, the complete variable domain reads DVKVTQSSRYLVKRTGEKVFLECVQDMDHENMFWYRQDPGLGLRLIYFSYDVKMKEKGDIPEGYSVSREKKERFSLILESASTNQTSMYLCASSSSGTAPSYNEQFFGPGTRLTVL.

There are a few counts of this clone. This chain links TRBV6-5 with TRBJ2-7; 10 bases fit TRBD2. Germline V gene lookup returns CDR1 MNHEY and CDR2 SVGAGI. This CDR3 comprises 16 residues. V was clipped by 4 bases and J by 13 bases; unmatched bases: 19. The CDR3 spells CASSSKPLARTSGFYF. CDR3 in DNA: TGTGCCAGCAGTTCCAAACCGCTTGCACGGACTAGCGGTTTTTACTTC.

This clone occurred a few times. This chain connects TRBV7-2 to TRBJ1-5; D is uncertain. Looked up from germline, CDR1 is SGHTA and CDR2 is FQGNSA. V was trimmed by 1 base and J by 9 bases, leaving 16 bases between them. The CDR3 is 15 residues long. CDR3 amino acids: CASSLERTPEWPQHF. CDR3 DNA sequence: TGTGCCAGCAGCTTAGAGCGGACTCCCGAATGGCCCCAGCATTTT.

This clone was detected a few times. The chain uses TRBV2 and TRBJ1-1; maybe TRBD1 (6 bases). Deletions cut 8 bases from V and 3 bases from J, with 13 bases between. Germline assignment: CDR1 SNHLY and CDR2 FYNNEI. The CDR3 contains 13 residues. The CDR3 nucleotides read TGTGCCAGCGGATTTCAGGGGCACACTGAAGCTTTCTTT. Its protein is CASGFQGHTEAFF.

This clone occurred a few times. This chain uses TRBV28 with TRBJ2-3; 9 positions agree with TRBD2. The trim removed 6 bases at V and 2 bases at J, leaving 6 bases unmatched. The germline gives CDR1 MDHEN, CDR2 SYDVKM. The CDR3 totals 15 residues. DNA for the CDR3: TGTGCCAGCAGAATACTAGCGGGTCTCACAGATACGCAGTATTTT. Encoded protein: CASRILAGLTDTQYF.

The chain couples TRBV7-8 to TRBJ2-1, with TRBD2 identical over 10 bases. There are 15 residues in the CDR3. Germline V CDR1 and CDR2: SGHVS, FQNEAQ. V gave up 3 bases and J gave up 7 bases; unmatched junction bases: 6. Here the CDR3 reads CASSFASLAGNEQFF. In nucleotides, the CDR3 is TGTGCCAGCAGCTTTGCATCACTAGCGGGAAATGAGCAGTTCTTC. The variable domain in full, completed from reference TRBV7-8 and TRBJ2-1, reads GAGVSQSPRYKVAKRGQDVALRCDPISGHVSLFWYQQALGQGPEFLTYFQNEAQLDKSGLPSDRFFAERPEGSVSTLKIQRTQQEDSAVYLCASSFASLAGNEQFFGPGTRLTVL.

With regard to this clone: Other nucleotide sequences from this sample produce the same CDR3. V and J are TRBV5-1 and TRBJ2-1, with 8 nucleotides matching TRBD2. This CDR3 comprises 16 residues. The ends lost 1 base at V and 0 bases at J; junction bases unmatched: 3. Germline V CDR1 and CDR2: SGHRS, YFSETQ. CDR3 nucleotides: TGCGCCAGCAGCTTGACTAGCGGAAGCTCCTACAATGAGCAGTTCTTC. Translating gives CASSLTSGSSYNEQFF.

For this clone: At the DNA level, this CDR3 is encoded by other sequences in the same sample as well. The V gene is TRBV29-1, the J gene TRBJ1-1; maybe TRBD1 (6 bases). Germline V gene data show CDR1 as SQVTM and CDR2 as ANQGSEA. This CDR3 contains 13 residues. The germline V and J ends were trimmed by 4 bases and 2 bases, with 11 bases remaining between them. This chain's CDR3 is CSVGTGGNTEAFF. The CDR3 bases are TGCAGCGTTGGAACGGGGGGCAACACTGAAGCTTTCTTT.

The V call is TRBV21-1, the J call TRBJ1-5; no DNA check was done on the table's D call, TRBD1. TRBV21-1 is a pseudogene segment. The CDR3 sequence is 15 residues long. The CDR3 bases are TGTGCCAGCAGCAAATGCGACAGGGGAAATCAGCCCCAGCATTTT. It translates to CASSKCDRGNQPQHF.

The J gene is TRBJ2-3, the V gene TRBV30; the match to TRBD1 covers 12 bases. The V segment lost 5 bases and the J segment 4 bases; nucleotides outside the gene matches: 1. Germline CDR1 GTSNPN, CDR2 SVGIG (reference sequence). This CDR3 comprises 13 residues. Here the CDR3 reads CAWGTGGADTQYF. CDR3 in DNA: TGTGCCTGGGGGACAGGGGGCGCAGATACGCAGTATTTT. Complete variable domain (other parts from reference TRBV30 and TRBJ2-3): SQTIHQWPATLVQPVGSPLSLECTVEGTSNPNLYWYRQAAGRGLQLLFYSVGIGQISSEVPQNLSASRPQDRQFILSSKKLLLSDSGFYLCAWGTGGADTQYFGPGTRLTVL.

Here the CDR3 reads CASSVGQPSNYGYTF. The CDR3 bases are TGCGCCAGCAGCGTGGGACAGCCTTCTAACTATGGCTACACCTTC. The chain carries TRBV5-1 and TRBJ1-2; 7 bases map to TRBD1. The CDR3 totals 15 residues. Per the germline V gene, CDR1 is SGHRS and CDR2 is YFSETQ. The V and J ends lost 4 bases and 0 bases, in that order; junction bases with no gene match: 6. The full variable domain, its missing parts supplied by reference TRBV5-1 and TRBJ1-2, is KAGVTQTPRYLIKTRGQQVTLSCSPISGHRSVSWYQQTPGQGLQFLFEYFSETQRNKGNFPGRFSGRQFSNSRSEMNVSTLELGDSALYLCASSVGQPSNYGYTFGSGTRLTVV.

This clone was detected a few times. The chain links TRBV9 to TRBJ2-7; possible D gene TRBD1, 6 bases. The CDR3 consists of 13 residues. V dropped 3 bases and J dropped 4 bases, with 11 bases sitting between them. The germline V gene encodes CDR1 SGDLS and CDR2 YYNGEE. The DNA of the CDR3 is TGTGCCAGCAGCGCGCCCCAGGGGTACGAGCAGTACTTC. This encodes CASSAPQGYEQYF.

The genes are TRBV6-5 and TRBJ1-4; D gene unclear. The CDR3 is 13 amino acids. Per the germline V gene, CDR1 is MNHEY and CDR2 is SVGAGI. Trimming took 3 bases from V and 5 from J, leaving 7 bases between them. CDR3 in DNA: TGTGCCAGCAGTTATTCGGGAAATGAAAAACTGTTTTTT. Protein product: CASSYSGNEKLFF.

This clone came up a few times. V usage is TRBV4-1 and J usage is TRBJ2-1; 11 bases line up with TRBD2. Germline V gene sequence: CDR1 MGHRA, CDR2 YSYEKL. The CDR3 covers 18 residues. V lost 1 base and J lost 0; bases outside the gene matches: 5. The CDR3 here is CASSQGLAGGPSYNEQFF. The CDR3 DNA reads TGCGCCAGCAGCCAAGGTCTAGCGGGAGGTCCCTCCTACAATGAGCAGTTCTTC.

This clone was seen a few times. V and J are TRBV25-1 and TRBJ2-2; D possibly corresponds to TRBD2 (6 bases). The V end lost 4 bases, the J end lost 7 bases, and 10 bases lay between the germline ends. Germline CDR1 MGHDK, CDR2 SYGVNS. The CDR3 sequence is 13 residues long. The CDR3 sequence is CASSARRDGELFF. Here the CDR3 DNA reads TGTGCCAGCAGTGCCCGGAGGGACGGGGAGCTGTTTTTT.

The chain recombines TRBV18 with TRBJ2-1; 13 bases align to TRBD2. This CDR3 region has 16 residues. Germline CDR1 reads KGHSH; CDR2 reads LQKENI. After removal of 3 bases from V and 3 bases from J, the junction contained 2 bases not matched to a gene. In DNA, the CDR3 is TGTGCCAGCTCACCGGGGACTAGCGGGAACTACAATGAGCAGTTCTTC. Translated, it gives CASSPGTSGNYNEQFF.

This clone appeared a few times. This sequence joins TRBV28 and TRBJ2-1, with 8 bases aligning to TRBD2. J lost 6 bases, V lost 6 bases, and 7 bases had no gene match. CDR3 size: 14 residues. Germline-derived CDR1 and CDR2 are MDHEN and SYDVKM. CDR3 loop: CASSPTAGGNEQFF. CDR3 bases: TGTGCCAGCAGCCCTACGGCGGGAGGCAATGAGCAGTTCTTC.

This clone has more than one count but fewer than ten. This chain's CDR3 is CASSYSTAGGTDTQYF. The DNA for the CDR3 is TGTGCCAGCAGTTACTCGACGGCGGGAGGGACAGATACGCAGTATTTT. The chain uses TRBV6-5 and TRBJ2-3, with 9 positions matching TRBD2. Germline trimming cut 0 bases from V and 3 bases from J; bases unmatched to any gene: 4. CDR1 is MNHEY and CDR2 is SVGAGI in the germline V gene. The CDR3 is made up of 16 amino acids.

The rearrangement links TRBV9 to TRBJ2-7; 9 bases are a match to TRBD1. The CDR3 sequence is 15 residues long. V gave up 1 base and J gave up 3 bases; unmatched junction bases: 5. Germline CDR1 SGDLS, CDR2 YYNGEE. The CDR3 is CASSVTGQGNYEQYF. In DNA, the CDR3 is TGTGCCAGCAGCGTAACGGGACAGGGTAACTACGAGCAGTACTTC.

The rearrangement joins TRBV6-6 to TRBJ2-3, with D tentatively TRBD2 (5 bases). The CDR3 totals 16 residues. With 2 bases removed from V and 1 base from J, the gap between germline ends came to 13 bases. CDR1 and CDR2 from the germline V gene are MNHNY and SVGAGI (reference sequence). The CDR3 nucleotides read TGTGCCAGCAGTTACGATGCTAGGCGGGGCACAGATACGCAGTATTTT. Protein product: CASSYDARRGTDTQYF.

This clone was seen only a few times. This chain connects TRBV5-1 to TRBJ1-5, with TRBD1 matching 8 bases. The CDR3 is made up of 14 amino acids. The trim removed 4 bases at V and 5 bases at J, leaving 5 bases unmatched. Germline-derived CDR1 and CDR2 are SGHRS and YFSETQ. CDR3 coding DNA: TGCGCCAGCAGCGCCGGACAGGGTTATCAGCCCCAGCATTTT. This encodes CASSAGQGYQPQHF.

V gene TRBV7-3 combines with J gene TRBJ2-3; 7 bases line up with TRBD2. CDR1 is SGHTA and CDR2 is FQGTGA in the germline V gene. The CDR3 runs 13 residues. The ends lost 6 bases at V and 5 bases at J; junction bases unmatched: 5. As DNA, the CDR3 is TGTGCCAGCAGACCGGGGGGTGGAGATACGCAGTATTTT. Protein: CASRPGGGDTQYF.

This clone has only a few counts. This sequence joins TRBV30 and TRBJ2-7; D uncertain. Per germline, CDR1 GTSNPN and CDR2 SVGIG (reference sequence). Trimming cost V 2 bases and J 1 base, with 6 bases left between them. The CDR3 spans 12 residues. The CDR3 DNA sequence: TGTGCCTGGAGTACTCTGTCCTACGAGCAGTACTTC. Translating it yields CAWSTLSYEQYF.

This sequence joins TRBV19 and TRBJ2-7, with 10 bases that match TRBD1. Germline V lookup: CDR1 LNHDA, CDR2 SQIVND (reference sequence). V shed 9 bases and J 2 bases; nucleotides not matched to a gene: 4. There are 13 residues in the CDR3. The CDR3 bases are TGTGCCAGCCGGGACAGGGGAACCTACGAGCAGTACTTC. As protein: CASRDRGTYEQYF.